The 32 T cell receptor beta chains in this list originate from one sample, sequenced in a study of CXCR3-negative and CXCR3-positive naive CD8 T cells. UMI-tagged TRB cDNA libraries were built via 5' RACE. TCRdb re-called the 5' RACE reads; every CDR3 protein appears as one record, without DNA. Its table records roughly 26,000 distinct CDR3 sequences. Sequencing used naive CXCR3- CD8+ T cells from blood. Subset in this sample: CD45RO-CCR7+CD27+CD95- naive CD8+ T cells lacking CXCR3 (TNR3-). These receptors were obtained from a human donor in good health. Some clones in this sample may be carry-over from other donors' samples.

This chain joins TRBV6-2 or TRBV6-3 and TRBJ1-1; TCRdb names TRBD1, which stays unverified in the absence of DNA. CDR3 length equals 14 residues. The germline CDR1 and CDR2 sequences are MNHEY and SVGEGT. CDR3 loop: CAVRDRGYGTEAFF.

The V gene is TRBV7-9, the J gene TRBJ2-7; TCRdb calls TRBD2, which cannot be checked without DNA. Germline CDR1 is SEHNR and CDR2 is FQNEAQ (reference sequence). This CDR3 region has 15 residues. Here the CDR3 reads CASSLVLAAAYEQYF.

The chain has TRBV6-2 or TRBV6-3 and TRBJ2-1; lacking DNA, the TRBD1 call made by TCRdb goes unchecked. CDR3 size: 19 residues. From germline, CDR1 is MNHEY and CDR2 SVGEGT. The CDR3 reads CASSTPVQRGPSSYNEQFF.

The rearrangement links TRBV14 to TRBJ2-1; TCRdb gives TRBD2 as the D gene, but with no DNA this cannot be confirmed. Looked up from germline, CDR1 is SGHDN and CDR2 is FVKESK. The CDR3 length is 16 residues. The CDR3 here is CASSQRFSGTHNEQFF.

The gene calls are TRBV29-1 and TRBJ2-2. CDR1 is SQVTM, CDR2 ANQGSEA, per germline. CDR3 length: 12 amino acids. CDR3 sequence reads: CSAQGGTGELFF.

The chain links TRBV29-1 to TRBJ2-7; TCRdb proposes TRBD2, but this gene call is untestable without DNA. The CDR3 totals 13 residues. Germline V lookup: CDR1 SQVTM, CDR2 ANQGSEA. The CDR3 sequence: CSVVAGDTYEQYF.

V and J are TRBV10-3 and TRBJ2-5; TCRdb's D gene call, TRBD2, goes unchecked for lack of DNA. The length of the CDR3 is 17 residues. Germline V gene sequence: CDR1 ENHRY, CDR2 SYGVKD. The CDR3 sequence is CAISGRLGGVPEETQYF.

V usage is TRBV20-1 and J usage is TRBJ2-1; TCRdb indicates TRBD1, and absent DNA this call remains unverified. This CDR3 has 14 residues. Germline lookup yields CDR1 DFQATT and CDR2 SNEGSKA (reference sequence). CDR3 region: CSPWGGETYNEQFF.

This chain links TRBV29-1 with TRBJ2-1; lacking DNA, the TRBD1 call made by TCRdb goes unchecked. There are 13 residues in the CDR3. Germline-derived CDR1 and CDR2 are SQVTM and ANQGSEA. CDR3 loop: CSVDEGAGNEQFF.

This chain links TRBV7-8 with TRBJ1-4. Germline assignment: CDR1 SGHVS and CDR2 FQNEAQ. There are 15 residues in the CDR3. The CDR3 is CASSPRDAGKEKLFF.

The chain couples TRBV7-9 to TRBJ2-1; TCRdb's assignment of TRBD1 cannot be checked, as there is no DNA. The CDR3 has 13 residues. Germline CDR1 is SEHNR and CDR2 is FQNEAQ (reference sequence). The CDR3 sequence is CASSLMGREIQFF.

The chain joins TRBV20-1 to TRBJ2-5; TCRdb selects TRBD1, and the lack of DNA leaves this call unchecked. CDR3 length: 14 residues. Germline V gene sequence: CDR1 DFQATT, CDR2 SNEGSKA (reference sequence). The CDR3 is CSARDLGGWETQYF.

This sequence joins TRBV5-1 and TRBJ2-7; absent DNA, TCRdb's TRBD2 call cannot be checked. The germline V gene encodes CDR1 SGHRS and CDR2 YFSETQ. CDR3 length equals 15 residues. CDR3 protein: CASSLVASGYYEQYF.

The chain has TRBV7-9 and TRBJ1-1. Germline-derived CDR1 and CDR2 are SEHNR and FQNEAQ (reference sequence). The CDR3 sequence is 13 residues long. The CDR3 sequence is CASSSTSGVEAFF.

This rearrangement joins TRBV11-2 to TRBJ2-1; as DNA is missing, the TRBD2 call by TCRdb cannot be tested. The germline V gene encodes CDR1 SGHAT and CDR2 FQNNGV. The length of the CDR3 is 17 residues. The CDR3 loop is CASSSREAGLAGKRQFF.

The CDR3 loop reads CASGRDREEETQYF. The chain is built from TRBV19 and TRBJ2-5; with no DNA, the TCRdb D assignment of TRBD1 cannot be verified. There are 14 residues in the CDR3. Germline CDR1 is LNHDA and CDR2 is SQIVND (reference sequence).

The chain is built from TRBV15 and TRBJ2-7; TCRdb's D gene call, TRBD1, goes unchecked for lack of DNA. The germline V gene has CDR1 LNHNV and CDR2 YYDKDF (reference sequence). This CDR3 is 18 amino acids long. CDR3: CATSRDSNTGTGVLEQYF.

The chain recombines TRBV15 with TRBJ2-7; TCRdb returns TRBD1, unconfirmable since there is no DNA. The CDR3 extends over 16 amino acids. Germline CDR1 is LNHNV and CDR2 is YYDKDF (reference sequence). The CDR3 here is CATSRETGGAAYEQYF. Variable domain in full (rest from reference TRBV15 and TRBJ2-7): DAMVIQNPRYQVTQFGKPVTLSCSQTLNHNVMYWYQQKSSQAPKLLFHYYDKDFNNEADTPDNFQSRRPNTSFCFLDIRSPGLGDTAMYLCATSRETGGAAYEQYFGPGTRLTVT.

CDR3 region: CASSPWGVYNEQFF. The chain links TRBV6-5 to TRBJ2-1; TCRdb designates TRBD1, a call that cannot be tested without DNA. The CDR3 length is 14 residues. The germline V gene has CDR1 MNHEY and CDR2 SVGAGI.

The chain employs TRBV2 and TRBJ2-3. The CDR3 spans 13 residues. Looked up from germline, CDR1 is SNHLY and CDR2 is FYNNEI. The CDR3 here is CASPRGQVDTQYF.

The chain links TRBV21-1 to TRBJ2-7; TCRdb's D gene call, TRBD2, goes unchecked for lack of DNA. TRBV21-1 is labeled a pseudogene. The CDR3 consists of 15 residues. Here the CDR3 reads CASSSQRGGQDEQYF.

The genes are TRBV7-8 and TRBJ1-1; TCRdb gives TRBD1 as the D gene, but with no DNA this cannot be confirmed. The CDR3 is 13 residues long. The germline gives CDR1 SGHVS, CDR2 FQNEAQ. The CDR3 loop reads CASSFQGGGEAFF.

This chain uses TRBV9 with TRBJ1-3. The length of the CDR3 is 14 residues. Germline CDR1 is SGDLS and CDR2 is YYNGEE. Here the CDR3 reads CASSVVGSGNTIYF.

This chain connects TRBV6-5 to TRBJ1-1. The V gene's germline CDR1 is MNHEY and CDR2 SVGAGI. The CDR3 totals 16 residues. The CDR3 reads CASSYLAAHPNTEAFF.

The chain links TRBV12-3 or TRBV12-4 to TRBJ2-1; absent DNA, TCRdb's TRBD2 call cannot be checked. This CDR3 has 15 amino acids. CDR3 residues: CASRSLAGGYNEQFF.

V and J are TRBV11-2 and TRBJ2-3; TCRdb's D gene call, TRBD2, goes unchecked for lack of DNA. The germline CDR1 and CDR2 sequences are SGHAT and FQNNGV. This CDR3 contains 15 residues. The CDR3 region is CASSPRLEGTDTQYF.

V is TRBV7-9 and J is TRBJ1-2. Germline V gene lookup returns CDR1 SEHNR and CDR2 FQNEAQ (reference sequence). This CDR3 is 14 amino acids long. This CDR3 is CASSLGMGNYGYTF.

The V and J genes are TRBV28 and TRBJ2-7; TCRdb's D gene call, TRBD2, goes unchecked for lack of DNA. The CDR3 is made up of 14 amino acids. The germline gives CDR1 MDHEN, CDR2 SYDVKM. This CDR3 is CASSPRDFSYEQYF.

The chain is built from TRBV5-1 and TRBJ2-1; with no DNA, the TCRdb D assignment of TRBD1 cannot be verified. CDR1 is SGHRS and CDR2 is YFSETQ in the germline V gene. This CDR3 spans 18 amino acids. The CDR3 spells CASSLAETQYPKGLVKFF.

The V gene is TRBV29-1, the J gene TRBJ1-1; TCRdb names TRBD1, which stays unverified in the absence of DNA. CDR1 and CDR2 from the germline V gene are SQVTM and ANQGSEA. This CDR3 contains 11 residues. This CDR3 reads CSVVTGTEAFF.

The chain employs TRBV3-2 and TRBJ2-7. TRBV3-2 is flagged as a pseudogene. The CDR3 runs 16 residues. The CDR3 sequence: CASSLRVQKNSYEQYF.

CDR3: CASSTSGAPYNEQFF. V gene TRBV12-3 or TRBV12-4 combines with J gene TRBJ2-1; no DNA is available, so the TRBD2 call from TCRdb remains unchecked. This CDR3 is built from 15 residues.